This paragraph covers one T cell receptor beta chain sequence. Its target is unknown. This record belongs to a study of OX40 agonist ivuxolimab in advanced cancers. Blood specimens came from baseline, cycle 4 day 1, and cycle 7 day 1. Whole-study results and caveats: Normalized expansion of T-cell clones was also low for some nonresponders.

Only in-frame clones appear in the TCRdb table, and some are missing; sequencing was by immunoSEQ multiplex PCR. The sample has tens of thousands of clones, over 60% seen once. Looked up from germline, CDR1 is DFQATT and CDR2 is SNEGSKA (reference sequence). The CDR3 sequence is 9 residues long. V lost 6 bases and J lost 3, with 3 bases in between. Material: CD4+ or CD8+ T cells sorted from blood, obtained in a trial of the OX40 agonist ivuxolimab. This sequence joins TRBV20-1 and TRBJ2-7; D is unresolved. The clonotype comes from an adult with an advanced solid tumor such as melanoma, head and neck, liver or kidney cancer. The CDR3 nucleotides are TGCAGTGCCGGCTACGAGCAGTACTTC. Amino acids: CSAGYEQYF.